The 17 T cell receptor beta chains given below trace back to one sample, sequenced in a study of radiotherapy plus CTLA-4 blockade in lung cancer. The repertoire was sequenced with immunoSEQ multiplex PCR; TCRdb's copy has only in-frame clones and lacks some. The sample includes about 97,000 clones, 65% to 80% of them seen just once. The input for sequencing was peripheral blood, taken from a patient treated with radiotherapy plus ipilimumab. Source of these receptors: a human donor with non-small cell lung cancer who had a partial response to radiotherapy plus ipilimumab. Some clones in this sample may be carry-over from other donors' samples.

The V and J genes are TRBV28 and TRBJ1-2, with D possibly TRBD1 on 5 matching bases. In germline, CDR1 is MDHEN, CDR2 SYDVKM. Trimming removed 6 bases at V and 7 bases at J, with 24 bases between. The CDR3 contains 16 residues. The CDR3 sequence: CASSPLTGGSFRGYTF. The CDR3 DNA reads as TGTGCCAGCAGCCCCCTGACGGGGGGGAGTTTTCGTGGCTACACCTTC.

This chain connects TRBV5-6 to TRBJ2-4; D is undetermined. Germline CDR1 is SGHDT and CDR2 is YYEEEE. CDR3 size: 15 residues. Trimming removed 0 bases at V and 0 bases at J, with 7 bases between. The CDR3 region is CASSLVQIAKNIQYF. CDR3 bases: TGTGCCAGCAGCTTGGTCCAGATAGCCAAAAACATTCAGTACTTC.

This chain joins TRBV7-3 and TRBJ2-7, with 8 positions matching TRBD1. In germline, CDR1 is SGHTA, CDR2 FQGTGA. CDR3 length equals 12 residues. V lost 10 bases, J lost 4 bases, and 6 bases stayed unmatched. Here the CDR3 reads CAIQGAEYEQYF. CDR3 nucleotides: TGTGCCATTCAGGGGGCCGAGTACGAGCAGTACTTC.

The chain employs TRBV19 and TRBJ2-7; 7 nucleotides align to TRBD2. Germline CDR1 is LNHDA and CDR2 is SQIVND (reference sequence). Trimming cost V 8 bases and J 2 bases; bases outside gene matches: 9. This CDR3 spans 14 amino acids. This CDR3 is CASSERGRTYEQYF. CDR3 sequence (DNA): TGTGCCAGTTCCGAGCGGGGCCGAACCTACGAGCAGTACTTC.

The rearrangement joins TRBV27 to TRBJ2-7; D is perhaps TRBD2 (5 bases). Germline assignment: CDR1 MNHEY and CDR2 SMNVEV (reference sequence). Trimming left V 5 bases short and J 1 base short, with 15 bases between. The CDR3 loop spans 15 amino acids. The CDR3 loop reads CASSARGAISYEQYF. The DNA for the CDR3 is TGTGCCAGCAGTGCCCGGGGAGCGATTTCCTACGAGCAGTACTTC.

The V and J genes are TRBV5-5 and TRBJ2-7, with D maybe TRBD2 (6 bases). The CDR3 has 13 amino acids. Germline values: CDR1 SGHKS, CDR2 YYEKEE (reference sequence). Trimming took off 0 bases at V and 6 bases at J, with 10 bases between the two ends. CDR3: CASSLVRESEQYF. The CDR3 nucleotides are TGTGCCAGCAGCTTGGTCCGGGAGTCCGAGCAGTACTTC.

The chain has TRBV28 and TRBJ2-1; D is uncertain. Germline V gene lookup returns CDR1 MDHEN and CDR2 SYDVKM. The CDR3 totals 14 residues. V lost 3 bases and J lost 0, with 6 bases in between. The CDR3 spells CASSLWSSYNEQFF. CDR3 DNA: TGTGCCAGCAGTTTGTGGAGCTCCTACAATGAGCAGTTCTTC.

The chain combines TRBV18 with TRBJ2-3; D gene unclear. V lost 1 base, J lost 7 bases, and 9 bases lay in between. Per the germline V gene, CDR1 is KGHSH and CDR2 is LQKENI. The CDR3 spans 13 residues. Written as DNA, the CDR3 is TGTGCCAGCTCACCACGAGCCTTATATACGCAGTATTTT. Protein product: CASSPRALYTQYF.

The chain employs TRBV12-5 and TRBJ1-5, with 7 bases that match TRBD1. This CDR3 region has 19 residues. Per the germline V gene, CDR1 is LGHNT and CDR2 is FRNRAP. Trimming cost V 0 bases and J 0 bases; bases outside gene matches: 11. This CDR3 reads CASGLVLFGTANSNQPQHF. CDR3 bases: TGTGCTAGTGGTTTGGTACTCTTCGGGACAGCTAATAGCAATCAGCCCCAGCATTTT.

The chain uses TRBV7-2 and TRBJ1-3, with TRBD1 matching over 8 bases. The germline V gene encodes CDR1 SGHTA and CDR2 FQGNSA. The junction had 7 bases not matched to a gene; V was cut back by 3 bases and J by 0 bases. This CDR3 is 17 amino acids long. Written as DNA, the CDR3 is TGTGCCAGCAGCTTGGGGACAGGTCCCTACTCTGGAAACACCATATATTTT. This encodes CASSLGTGPYSGNTIYF.

The chain's CDR3 is CASSPTGASSGNTIYF. CDR3 nucleotide sequence: TGTGCCAGCTCACCCACAGGGGCGAGCTCTGGAAACACCATATATTTT. The V call is TRBV18, the J call TRBJ1-3; 7 bases are shared with TRBD1. Germline CDR1 KGHSH, CDR2 LQKENI. With V trimmed by 3 bases and J by 0 bases, 5 bases remained unmatched. This CDR3 spans 16 amino acids. Based on the CDR3 plus reference TRBV18 and TRBJ1-3, the full variable domain is NAGVMQNPRHLVRRRGQEARLRCSPMKGHSHVYWYRQLPEEGLKFMVYLQKENIIDESGMPKERFSAEFPKEGPSILRIQQVVRGDSAAYFCASSPTGASSGNTIYFGEGSWLTVV.

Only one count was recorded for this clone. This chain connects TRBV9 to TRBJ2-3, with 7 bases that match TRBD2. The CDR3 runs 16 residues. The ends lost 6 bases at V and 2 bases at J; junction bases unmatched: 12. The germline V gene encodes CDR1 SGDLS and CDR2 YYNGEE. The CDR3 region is CASNRWGGSTTDTQYF. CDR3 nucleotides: TGTGCCAGCAACAGATGGGGGGGGTCAACCACAGATACGCAGTATTTT. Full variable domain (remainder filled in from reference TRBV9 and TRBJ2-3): DSGVTQTPKHLITATGQRVTLRCSPRSGDLSVYWYQQSLDQGLQFLIQYYNGEERAKGNILERFSAQQFPDLHSELNLSSLELGDSALYFCASNRWGGSTTDTQYFGPGTRLTVL.

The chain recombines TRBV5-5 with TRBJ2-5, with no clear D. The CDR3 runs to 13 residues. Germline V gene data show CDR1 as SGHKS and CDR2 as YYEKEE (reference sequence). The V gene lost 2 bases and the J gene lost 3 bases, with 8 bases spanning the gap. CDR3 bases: TGTGCCAGCAGCTTCAATCGAGAAGAGACCCAGTACTTC. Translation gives CASSFNREETQYF.

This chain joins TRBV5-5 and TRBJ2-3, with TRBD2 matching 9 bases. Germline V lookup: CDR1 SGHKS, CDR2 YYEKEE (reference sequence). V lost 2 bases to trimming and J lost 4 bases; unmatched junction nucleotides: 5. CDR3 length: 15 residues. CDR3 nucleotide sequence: TGTGCCAGCAGCTTTTTAGCGGGAGTGGCAGATACGCAGTATTTT. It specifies CASSFLAGVADTQYF.

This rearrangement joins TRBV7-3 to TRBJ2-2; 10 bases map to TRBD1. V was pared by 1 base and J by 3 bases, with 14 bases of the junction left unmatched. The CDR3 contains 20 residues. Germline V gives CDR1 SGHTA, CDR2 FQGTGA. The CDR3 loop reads CASSLRRTGTGVSDTGELFF. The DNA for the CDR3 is TGTGCCAGCAGCTTAAGAAGAACCGGGACAGGGGTATCGGACACCGGGGAGCTGTTTTTT.

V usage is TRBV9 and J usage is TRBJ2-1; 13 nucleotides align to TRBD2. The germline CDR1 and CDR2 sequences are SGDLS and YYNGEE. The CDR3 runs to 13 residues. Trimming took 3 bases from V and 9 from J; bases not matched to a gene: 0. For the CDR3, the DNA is TGTGCCAGCAGCGGGACTAGCGGGAGTGAGCAGTTCTTC. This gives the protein CASSGTSGSEQFF.

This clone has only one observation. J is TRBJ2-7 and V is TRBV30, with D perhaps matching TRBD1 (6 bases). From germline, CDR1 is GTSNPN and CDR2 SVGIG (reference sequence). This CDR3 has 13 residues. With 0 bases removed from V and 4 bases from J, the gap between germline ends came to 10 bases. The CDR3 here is CAWSVGGRYEQYF. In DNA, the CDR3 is TGTGCCTGGAGTGTAGGGGGAAGGTACGAGCAGTACTTC.